This T cell receptor beta chain was profiled in a study of cytomegalovirus exposure and HLA in healthy donors. The study, taken as a whole, reports: Among TCR beta chains, those listed as cytomegalovirus-associated numbered under 200. Most TCRs appeared rarely, but some public TCRs recurred in many donors. V- and J-gene trimming of TCR beta was linked (in a later analysis) to a missense DCLRE1C variant.

A word on this clone: What it recognizes is unknown.

In the PCR, 60 Vbeta and 13 Jbeta primers were used. Here immunoSEQ multiplex PCR was the method, and the copy in TCRdb shows in-frame clones only, minus some. The top ten hold around 9.9% of the sample, which has about 98,000 clones, around 80% seen once. Each donor's status was that of a healthy bone marrow donor. Sequenced sample: PBMCs. The source is a man aged 18 to 29 in good health and CMV-seropositive.

This CDR3 is CASSIRDSAYEQYF. The CDR3 bases are TGCGCCAGCAGCATCAGGGACAGCGCCTACGAGCAGTACTTC. This chain joins TRBV10-2 and TRBJ2-7, with 7 bases aligning to TRBD1. The length of the CDR3 is 14 residues. Trimming took 6 bases from V and 2 from J; bases not matched to a gene: 7. Germline V lookup: CDR1 WSHSY, CDR2 SAAADI.